The 27 T cell receptor beta chains given below trace back to one sample, sequenced in a study of shared T cell receptors in the human thymus. Repertoires were generated with immunoSEQ multiplex PCR, while TCRdb's copy carries only in-frame clones and drops some. Of about 380,000 clones listed, 95% were seen once; the top ten hold around 0.018%. The source material was thymocytes. The source of these receptors is a human donor.

This chain joins TRBV5-5 and TRBJ1-2; 8 nucleotides agree with TRBD1. V lost 4 bases, J lost 6 bases, and 11 bases stayed unmatched. Looked up from germline, CDR1 is SGHKS and CDR2 is YYEKEE (reference sequence). The CDR3 has 15 residues. The CDR3 coding sequence is TGTGCCAGCAGCCCACAGGGGGGGAGACTTGATGGCTACACCTTC. Its translation is CASSPQGGRLDGYTF.

The chain links TRBV7-3 to TRBJ2-7; 12 nucleotides match TRBD2. V was pared by 5 bases and J by 5 bases, with 10 bases of the junction left unmatched. CDR1 is SGHTA and CDR2 is FQGTGA in the germline V gene. This CDR3 spans 16 amino acids. The CDR3 sequence: CASSPWATSGSNEQYF. Here the CDR3 DNA reads TGTGCCAGCAGCCCCTGGGCGACTAGCGGGAGTAACGAGCAGTACTTC.

This sequence joins TRBV21-1 and TRBJ2-7; TRBD1, the table's D call, was not compared with the DNA. TRBV21-1 is a pseudogene segment. This CDR3 contains 17 residues. CDR3 in amino acids: CASSKGVKGNRTYEQYF. In DNA form, the CDR3 reads TGTGCCAGCAGCAAAGGGGTAAAGGGGAACAGGACCTACGAGCAGTACTTC.

The chain links TRBV5-1 to TRBJ2-1; 7 nucleotides align to TRBD1. V lost 0 bases and J lost 5; bases outside the gene matches: 11. Germline loops: CDR1 SGHRS, CDR2 YFSETQ. The CDR3 totals 17 residues. The CDR3 reads CASSLVLGWDRDNEQFF. The CDR3 nucleotides are TGCGCCAGCAGCTTGGTCCTGGGGTGGGACAGAGACAATGAGCAGTTCTTC.

The chain recombines TRBV19 with TRBJ1-5; D is possibly TRBD1 (6 bases). The CDR3 has 15 amino acids. The V end was cut by 0 bases, the J end by 7 bases, with 13 bases between. Germline CDR1 reads LNHDA; CDR2 reads SQIVND (reference sequence). The chain's CDR3 is CASSIEGGSRQPQHF. Here the CDR3 DNA reads TGTGCCAGTAGTATAGAGGGGGGCTCGAGGCAGCCCCAGCATTTT.

The chain recombines TRBV27 with TRBJ2-7, with 9 bases identical to TRBD1. The germline V gene has CDR1 MNHEY and CDR2 SMNVEV (reference sequence). The J segment lost 0 bases and the V segment lost 0 bases, leaving 3 bases of the junction unmatched. There are 16 residues in the CDR3. The chain's CDR3 is CASSLSDRGHSYEQYF. In nucleotides, the CDR3 is TGTGCCAGCAGTTTATCGGACAGGGGACACTCCTACGAGCAGTACTTC.

This chain joins TRBV6-6 and TRBJ1-5; possible D gene TRBD1, 5 bases. Germline values: CDR1 MNHNY, CDR2 SVGAGI (reference sequence). This CDR3 contains 12 residues. The V end lost 5 bases, the J end lost 9 bases, and 11 bases lay between the germline ends. In nucleotides, the CDR3 is TGTGCCAGCAGTCGACAGAATTGGCCCCAGCATTTT. Its protein is CASSRQNWPQHF.

V usage is TRBV5-1 and J usage is TRBJ2-3; 8 bases match TRBD2. V dropped 0 bases and J dropped 4; count of bases not matched to a gene: 4. The CDR3 spans 15 residues. Germline V CDR1 and CDR2: SGHRS, YFSETQ. The DNA for the CDR3 is TGCGCCAGCAGCTTGGTTGCGGGAGGTCCAGATACGCAGTATTTT. Translated, it gives CASSLVAGGPDTQYF.

The rearrangement joins TRBV7-2 to TRBJ1-1; D is possibly TRBD1 (5 bases). The germline V gene has CDR1 SGHTA and CDR2 FQGNSA. The CDR3 consists of 15 residues. V was shortened by 1 base and J by 3 bases, with 12 bases between the two germline ends. The DNA of the CDR3 is TGTGCCAGCAGCTTAGGGTACGGGGCGGACACTGAAGCTTTCTTT. Translation: CASSLGYGADTEAFF.

The chain recombines TRBV27 with TRBJ2-3; D might be TRBD1 or TRBD2, each matching 5 bases. The V end was cut by 3 bases, the J end by 5 bases, with 15 bases between. CDR3 size: 15 residues. Germline loops: CDR1 MNHEY, CDR2 SMNVEV (reference sequence). For the CDR3, the DNA is TGTGCCAGCAGTTTGGTGGGACCACCAAAAGATACGCAGTATTTT. It translates to CASSLVGPPKDTQYF.

The gene calls are TRBV18 and TRBJ2-5, with D possibly matching TRBD1 (6 bases). V gave up 3 bases and J gave up 4 bases, with 18 bases separating them. The CDR3 covers 16 residues. The germline V gene encodes CDR1 KGHSH and CDR2 LQKENI. The CDR3 loop is CASSPAVRGAGETQYF. CDR3 DNA: TGTGCCAGCTCACCCGCCGTCAGGGGCGCGGGAGAGACCCAGTACTTC. The complete variable domain, with remaining parts taken from reference TRBV18 and TRBJ2-5, reads NAGVMQNPRHLVRRRGQEARLRCSPMKGHSHVYWYRQLPEEGLKFMVYLQKENIIDESGMPKERFSAEFPKEGPSILRIQQVVRGDSAAYFCASSPAVRGAGETQYFGPGTRLLVL.

V is TRBV28 and J is TRBJ2-3; 7 bases agree with TRBD2. The CDR3 loop spans 18 amino acids. With 1 base clipped from V and 3 bases from J, the junction kept 13 bases outside the gene matches. The germline gives CDR1 MDHEN, CDR2 SYDVKM. CDR3 in amino acids: CASSLYAGVRLGTDTQYF. The DNA for the CDR3 is TGTGCCAGCAGTTTATATGCGGGGGTCCGCCTTGGGACAGATACGCAGTATTTT.

The V and J genes are TRBV7-6 and TRBJ2-5, with TRBD2 matching over 8 bases. The trim removed 11 bases at V and 0 bases at J, leaving 11 bases unmatched. The CDR3 has 15 residues. Germline CDR1 is SGHVS and CDR2 is FNYEAQ. The CDR3 bases are TGTGCCGATATAACGGGAGGGAAACACCAAGAGACCCAGTACTTC. Its translation: CADITGGKHQETQYF.

This chain links TRBV5-4 with TRBJ2-7; 8 positions agree with TRBD2. Per the germline V gene, CDR1 is SGHNT and CDR2 is YYREEE (reference sequence). The CDR3 consists of 15 residues. V shed 3 bases and J 3 bases; nucleotides not matched to a gene: 8. CDR3 DNA: TGTGCCAGCAGCTCCCCCGGGGGGGTTTTCTACGAGCAGTACTTC. Translating gives CASSSPGGVFYEQYF.

The gene calls are TRBV7-9 and TRBJ2-3, with D possibly being TRBD1 (5 bases). This CDR3 is 18 amino acids long. Trimming stripped 2 bases from V and 2 bases from J, with 20 bases between. The germline CDR1 and CDR2 sequences are SEHNR and FQNEAQ (reference sequence). In DNA form, the CDR3 reads TGTGCCAGCAGCTTAAGGGGCCGGGCAGGGCCACTCACAGATACGCAGTATTTT. Residues: CASSLRGRAGPLTDTQYF.

The V gene is TRBV15, the J gene TRBJ1-4; D unclear. Germline values: CDR1 LNHNV, CDR2 YYDKDF (reference sequence). Trimming stripped 1 base from V and 2 bases from J, with 5 bases between. The CDR3 runs 14 residues. The CDR3 coding sequence is TGTGCCACCAGCAGAGGCACCACTAATGAAAAACTGTTTTTT. Protein sequence: CATSRGTTNEKLFF.

The chain recombines TRBV7-4 with TRBJ2-5; the match to TRBD1 covers 8 bases. Germline assignment: CDR1 SGHVT and CDR2 SQSDAQ. Trimming took 6 bases from V and 2 from J; bases not matched to a gene: 8. The CDR3 is 15 residues long. The CDR3 DNA is TGTGCCAGCAGTCCTGGACAGGGCTTTCAAGAGACCCAGTACTTC. Translation gives CASSPGQGFQETQYF.

This clone is a singleton in its sample. The chain links TRBV27 to TRBJ1-1, with D possibly TRBD1 on 5 matching bases. Trimming removed 2 bases at V and 5 bases at J, with 12 bases between. The CDR3 totals 14 residues. CDR1 is MNHEY and CDR2 is SMNVEV in the germline V gene (reference sequence). CDR3 bases: TGTGCCAGCAGTTTACTCCAGGGTCGGACTGAAGCTTTCTTT. This translates into CASSLLQGRTEAFF.

The chain employs TRBV5-4 and TRBJ2-1, with 11 bases identical to TRBD2. With V trimmed by 3 bases and J by 7 bases, 9 bases remained unmatched. The CDR3 covers 16 residues. CDR1 is SGHNT and CDR2 is YYREEE in the germline V gene (reference sequence). CDR3 nucleotide sequence: TGTGCCAGCAGCTGCTCATTACTAGCGGGAGTTAATGAGCAGTTCTTC. This encodes CASSCSLLAGVNEQFF.

The genes are TRBV28 and TRBJ2-7; 8 bases are a match to TRBD2. In germline, CDR1 is MDHEN, CDR2 SYDVKM. With V trimmed by 2 bases and J by 3 bases, 3 bases remained unmatched. The CDR3 extends over 14 amino acids. The CDR3 region has the DNA TGTGCCAGCAGTTTAGGACTAGCCCGCTACGAGCAGTACTTC. Translation: CASSLGLARYEQYF.

J is TRBJ1-2 and V is TRBV7-2; tentatively, D is TRBD1 (6 bases). The V gene lost 2 bases and the J gene lost 8 bases, with 27 bases spanning the gap. The germline CDR1 and CDR2 sequences are SGHTA and FQGNSA. CDR3 length equals 18 residues. This chain's CDR3 is CASSLSRGRLRALSGYTF. The CDR3 DNA reads as TGTGCCAGCAGCTTAAGCAGGGGCAGACTAAGGGCTTTGTCGGGCTACACCTTC.

This clone was observed once. This chain links TRBV4-2 with TRBJ2-3; D remains unclear. The CDR3 contains 14 residues. V was cut by 3 bases and J by 0 bases, with 7 bases left in between. Looked up from germline, CDR1 is LGHNA and CDR2 is YNFKEQ. The CDR3 protein is CASSHGSSTDTQYF. The DNA of the CDR3 is TGTGCCAGCAGCCATGGGTCTAGCACAGATACGCAGTATTTT.

CDR3 in DNA: TGCGCCAGCAGCAGCTACAGGGGAAACGAGCAGTACTTC. This sequence encodes CASSSYRGNEQYF. The chain couples TRBV5-1 to TRBJ2-7; 7 bases are shared with TRBD1. The length of the CDR3 is 13 residues. J gave up 5 bases and V 4 bases, and 6 bases lay outside the gene matches. The germline CDR1 and CDR2 sequences are SGHRS and YFSETQ.

The chain employs TRBV28 and TRBJ1-5; 7 positions agree with TRBD1. From germline, CDR1 is MDHEN and CDR2 SYDVKM. The CDR3 is made up of 16 amino acids. Trimming at V came to 9 bases and at J to 4 bases, leaving 15 bases not matched to a gene. Here the CDR3 DNA reads TGTGCCAGTAATACCCGGCGGAGGGGGCGGAATCAGCCCCAGCATTTT. Residues: CASNTRRRGRNQPQHF. Full variable domain (outside the CDR3, taken from reference TRBV28 and TRBJ1-5): DVKVTQSSRYLVKRTGEKVFLECVQDMDHENMFWYRQDPGLGLRLIYFSYDVKMKEKGDIPEGYSVSREKKERFSLILESASTNQTSMYLCASNTRRRGRNQPQHFGDGTRLSIL.

CDR3 sequence (DNA): TGTGCCAGCAGCTTAGGGCAGGGGGAGGGGGAGCAGTACTTC. Its protein product is CASSLGQGEGEQYF. The J gene is TRBJ2-7, the V gene TRBV5-6; D tentatively reads TRBD1 or TRBD2 (7 bases each). This CDR3 has 14 amino acids. Trimming removed 2 bases at V and 7 bases at J, with 16 bases between. CDR1 and CDR2 (germline): SGHDT, YYEEEE.

The chain employs TRBV5-5 and TRBJ2-7, with D possibly being TRBD2 (5 bases). The CDR3 covers 14 residues. V was trimmed by 4 bases and J by 7 bases, leaving 18 bases between them. CDR1 and CDR2 (germline): SGHKS, YYEKEE (reference sequence). CDR3 amino acids: CASSTWTAPGEQYF. DNA of the CDR3: TGTGCCAGCAGCACCTGGACGGCCCCGGGAGAGCAGTACTTC.

This clone was seen once. The V and J genes are TRBV20-1 and TRBJ2-2, with D possibly matching TRBD2 (6 bases). CDR3 length: 11 residues. V was cut by 8 bases and J by 6 bases, with 10 bases left in between. Germline CDR1 reads DFQATT; CDR2 reads SNEGSKA (reference sequence). CDR3 sequence (DNA): TGCAGTATTAGCGGTTCCGGGGAGCTGTTTTTT. It is translated as CSISGSGELFF.